The 7 T cell receptor beta chains below come from one sample, sequenced in a study of cytomegalovirus exposure and HLA in healthy donors. Researchers ran the PCR with 60 Vbeta and 13 Jbeta primers. TCRdb keeps only in-frame clones here, not all; method: immunoSEQ multiplex PCR. The table includes approximately 76,000 clones, about 69% detected once. Sample: PBMCs. These receptors all stem from a woman aged 35 to 49 in good health and CMV-seropositive.

This chain joins TRBV5-8 and TRBJ1-3; D is undetermined. Germline-derived CDR1 and CDR2 are SGHTS and YDEGEE. This CDR3 contains 14 residues. V was trimmed by 4 bases and J by 0 bases, leaving 8 bases between them. The CDR3 coding sequence is TGTGCCAGCAGCCAGAGGAACTCTGGAAACACCATATATTTT. This codes for CASSQRNSGNTIYF.

The chain has TRBV9 and TRBJ2-3, with D maybe TRBD2 (6 bases). Germline V lookup: CDR1 SGDLS, CDR2 YYNGEE. V lost 4 bases, J lost 0 bases, and 21 bases lay in between. This CDR3 contains 18 residues. This CDR3 is CASSRREPTSTSTDTQYF. The CDR3 DNA reads as TGTGCCAGCAGCCGGAGAGAACCAACTAGCACCAGCACAGATACGCAGTATTTT.

The rearrangement joins TRBV6-5 to TRBJ1-5; D may be TRBD1 (5 bases). The CDR3 runs 13 residues. V was trimmed by 1 base and J by 7 bases, leaving 8 bases between them. Germline lookup yields CDR1 MNHEY and CDR2 SVGAGI. Written as DNA, the CDR3 is TGTGCCAGCAGTTACTATTCAGGGCAGCCCCAGCATTTT. Protein sequence: CASSYYSGQPQHF.

The rearrangement uses TRBV10-2 and TRBJ2-4; D unresolved. The V gene lost 4 bases and the J gene lost 6 bases, with 10 bases spanning the gap. CDR1 and CDR2 from the germline V gene are WSHSY and SAAADI. This CDR3 contains 13 residues. The CDR3 spells CASSVQVVNIQYF. CDR3 nucleotides: TGCGCCAGCAGTGTCCAGGTCGTAAACATTCAGTACTTC.

The gene calls are TRBV5-6 and TRBJ1-1; D gene ambiguous. Germline CDR1 SGHDT, CDR2 YYEEEE. V shed 4 bases and J shed 7 bases, with 11 bases lying between them. The CDR3 has 12 residues. The CDR3 sequence: CASSRFPGEAFF. The CDR3 DNA reads TGTGCCAGCAGCCGCTTTCCGGGTGAAGCTTTCTTT. Variable domain in full (rest from reference TRBV5-6 and TRBJ1-1): DAGVTQSPTHLIKTRGQQVTLRCSPKSGHDTVSWYQQALGQGPQFIFQYYEEEERQRGNFPDRFSGHQFPNYSSELNVNALLLGDSALYLCASSRFPGEAFFGQGTRLTVV.

V usage is TRBV7-9 and J usage is TRBJ1-6; TRBD1 is a possible D gene (6 bases). This CDR3 has 14 residues. Germline-derived CDR1 and CDR2 are SEHNR and FQNEAQ (reference sequence). V lost 4 bases to trimming and J lost 4 bases, with 8 bases between them. Here the CDR3 DNA reads TGTGCCAGCAGCTCGGACAGATATAATTCACCCCTCCACTTT. It translates to CASSSDRYNSPLHF.

CDR3 amino acids: CASSPTTGGGTEAFF. As DNA, the CDR3 is TGTGCCAGCAGCCCCACGACAGGGGGCGGCACTGAAGCTTTCTTT. This chain links TRBV7-3 with TRBJ1-1; the match to TRBD1 covers 10 bases. CDR1 is SGHTA and CDR2 is FQGTGA in the germline V gene. This CDR3 contains 15 residues. J lost 4 bases, V lost 5 bases, and 7 bases had no gene match.